This entry concerns a single T cell receptor (beta chain). This sample was included in a study of blood T cell repertoires in COVID-19. Clones were read by immunoSEQ multiplex PCR, and TCRdb kept only the in-frame ones, dropping some. The profile covers more than 60,000 clones, with 91% appearing a single time and roughly 5.8% taken by the ten largest. The V and J ends lost 0 bases and 3 bases, in that order; junction bases with no gene match: 5. Germline CDR1 reads SGHRS; CDR2 reads YFSETQ. The CDR3 is 15 amino acids. The TCR sequence derives from a human donor in a cohort sampled during active COVID-19. The V call is TRBV5-1, the J call TRBJ2-7; 8 bases agree with TRBD1. Specimen: peripheral blood. The CDR3 DNA sequence: TGCGCCAGCAGCTTGGCGGCAGGGGGCGGCTACGAGCAGTACTTC. This gives the protein CASSLAAGGGYEQYF.